The 5 T cell receptor beta chains given below trace back to one sample, sequenced in a study of T cell changes during pregnancy in multiple sclerosis. Data came from immunoSEQ multiplex PCR; TCRdb stores just in-frame clones and leaves some out. This sample has 75,000 to 100,000 clones, with about 90% found just once. The sequences come from peripheral blood, collected after pregnancy. All receptors come from a female donor in good health, enrolled as a control in a pregnancy study.

About this clone itself: One end of the junction is discordant with germline, which a read error may explain. The chain uses TRBV27 and TRBJ2-7, with D maybe TRBD1 (5 bases). This CDR3 has 14 residues. CDR1 MNHEY and CDR2 SMNVEV come from the germline V gene (reference sequence). The DNA of the CDR3 is TGTGCCAGCAGTCCTATGAGACGGGCCCAGGGATTGGCCTTC. This sequence encodes CASSPMRRAQGLAF.

This rearrangement joins TRBV6-6 to TRBJ2-3; perhaps TRBD1 as D (6 bases). Germline V gene sequence: CDR1 MNHNY, CDR2 SVGAGI (reference sequence). Between the trimmed V and J ends, which lost 5 bases and 3 bases, there was a span of 12 bases. The CDR3 contains 14 residues. Here the CDR3 DNA reads TGTGCCAGCAGTGACTACAGGGAAACAGATACGCAGTATTTT. The encoded protein is CASSDYRETDTQYF.

In DNA form, the CDR3 reads TGTGCCAGCAGTCCCGACAGGGGAGGCGAGCAGTACTTC. Its protein product is CASSPDRGGEQYF. V gene TRBV7-3 combines with J gene TRBJ2-7; 8 nucleotides agree with TRBD1. The CDR3 spans 13 residues. V shed 6 bases and J 6 bases; nucleotides not matched to a gene: 7. Germline CDR1 reads SGHTA; CDR2 reads FQGTGA.

To note about this clone: Other DNA sequences in the sample encode the same CDR3. The V call is TRBV28, the J call TRBJ1-1; 9 bases are shared with TRBD1. CDR3 length: 14 residues. Germline-derived CDR1 and CDR2 are MDHEN and SYDVKM. The ends lost 5 bases at V and 2 bases at J; junction bases unmatched: 3. CDR3 residues: CASSSTGGNTEAFF. CDR3 coding DNA: TGTGCCAGCAGTAGCACAGGGGGCAACACTGAAGCTTTCTTT. The complete variable domain, with remaining parts taken from reference TRBV28 and TRBJ1-1, reads DVKVTQSSRYLVKRTGEKVFLECVQDMDHENMFWYRQDPGLGLRLIYFSYDVKMKEKGDIPEGYSVSREKKERFSLILESASTNQTSMYLCASSSTGGNTEAFFGQGTRLTVV.

The chain recombines TRBV27 with TRBJ1-1; 8 bases are a match to TRBD1. From germline, CDR1 is MNHEY and CDR2 SMNVEV (reference sequence). The V and J ends lost 6 bases and 1 base, in that order; junction bases with no gene match: 10. This CDR3 region has 16 residues. In nucleotides, the CDR3 is TGTGCCAGCAGATTCGACAGGGGAAGAGAGAACACTGAAGCTTTCTTT. Its translation is CASRFDRGRENTEAFF.